These 13 T cell receptor beta chains originate from one sample sequenced in a study of T cell repertoires in cytomegalovirus infection. In TCRdb, the reads were re-called with MiXCR into one record per CDR3 protein. In the table there are roughly 340,000 distinct CDR3 sequences, 25% to 30% of which are singletons. Their specific antigens are unknown. The sequences come from cultured PBMCs, collected from culture after CMV antigen stimulation. These receptors originate from a human donor in good health (CMV status not recorded). Some clones in this sample may be carry-over from other donors' samples.

This clonotype was counted ten times or more. The chain's CDR3 is CASSLGLESYGYTF. The CDR3 region has the DNA TGTGCCAGCAGCTTAGGATTGGAAAGCTATGGCTACACCTTC. J is TRBJ1-2 and V is TRBV7-2; D uncertain. This CDR3 region has 14 residues. Trimming stripped 1 base from V and 4 bases from J, with 10 bases between. Per germline, CDR1 SGHTA and CDR2 FQGNSA.

The chain uses TRBV28 and TRBJ2-1; 9 nucleotides match TRBD2. The CDR3 consists of 17 residues. The V gene's germline CDR1 is MDHEN and CDR2 SYDVKM. V lost 4 bases, J lost 8 bases, and 15 bases stayed unmatched. CDR3 sequence reads: CASSSLEGGGGRDEQFF. CDR3 DNA: TGTGCCAGCAGTTCCCTTGAGGGCGGGGGGGGTCGGGATGAGCAGTTCTTC.

V usage is TRBV6-1 and J usage is TRBJ2-7; 10 bases map to TRBD1. Germline loops: CDR1 MNHNS, CDR2 SASEGT. CDR3 length: 15 amino acids. The V segment lost 4 bases and the J segment 6 bases; nucleotides outside the gene matches: 9. For the CDR3, the DNA is TGTGCCAGCAGTGCCGGGACAGGGGAGGGAAGCGAGCAGTACTTC. Amino acids: CASSAGTGEGSEQYF.

In its sample, this clonotype was seen a few times. The rearrangement joins TRBV7-6 to TRBJ2-7; no reliable D call. Deletions cut 5 bases from V and 0 bases from J, with 17 bases between. The length of the CDR3 is 16 residues. Germline V gene data show CDR1 as SGHVS and CDR2 as FNYEAQ. As DNA, the CDR3 is TGTGCCAGCAGCCCCCAACCAGGCCATAGCTCCTACGAGCAGTACTTC. Protein sequence: CASSPQPGHSSYEQYF.

This clonotype was seen only a few times. This chain joins TRBV7-2 and TRBJ2-1, with 10 bases matching TRBD2. CDR1 is SGHTA and CDR2 is FQGNSA in the germline V gene. With 4 bases clipped from V and 8 bases from J, the junction kept 8 bases outside the gene matches. The CDR3 is made up of 15 amino acids. The CDR3 DNA sequence: TGTGCCAGCAGCTCCCTAGCGGGGGAGTTCGATGAGCAGTTCTTC. It encodes CASSSLAGEFDEQFF.

This clonotype was counted ten times or more. The rearrangement links TRBV7-2 to TRBJ1-3, with a possible D match to TRBD1 (5 bases). V was pared by 5 bases and J by 0 bases, with 11 bases between. The CDR3 consists of 15 residues. CDR1 SGHTA and CDR2 FQGNSA come from the germline V gene. The DNA of the CDR3 is TGTGCCAGCAGCCGCGACAGAGTCTCTGGAAACACCATATATTTT. Translated: CASSRDRVSGNTIYF.

The CDR3: CASSLFGTSGTRGKRELFF. The CDR3 coding sequence is TGTGCCAGCAGTTTATTCGGGACTAGCGGGACCCGCGGAAAGAGGGAGCTGTTTTTT. This chain links TRBV28 with TRBJ2-2; TRBD2 matches 13 bases. CDR3 length: 19 residues. Losses at the gene ends were 1 base for V and 9 bases for J; bases not matched to a gene: 14. Germline V gene lookup returns CDR1 MDHEN and CDR2 SYDVKM. The full variable domain, in which reference TRBV28 and TRBJ2-2 provide the parts outside the CDR3, is DVKVTQSSRYLVKRTGEKVFLECVQDMDHENMFWYRQDPGLGLRLIYFSYDVKMKEKGDIPEGYSVSREKKERFSLILESASTNQTSMYLCASSLFGTSGTRGKRELFFGEGSRLTVL.

This clonotype has more than one count but fewer than ten. This rearrangement joins TRBV19 to TRBJ1-5; D not resolved. Trimming stripped 3 bases from V and 4 bases from J, with 13 bases between. Germline V gives CDR1 LNHDA, CDR2 SQIVND (reference sequence). The CDR3 length is 15 residues. As DNA, the CDR3 is TGTGCCAGTAGTATCCCTTCAGGACTTAATCAGCCCCAGCATTTT. Its translation is CASSIPSGLNQPQHF.

This chain links TRBV7-6 with TRBJ2-2; D may correspond to TRBD1 or TRBD2 (5 bases each). The CDR3 has 17 amino acids. The germline V gene has CDR1 SGHVS and CDR2 FNYEAQ. The V gene lost 5 bases and the J gene lost 9 bases, with 25 bases spanning the gap. In nucleotides, the CDR3 is TGTGCCAGCAGCACCTATAAAGGGACCTCGACGGACCGGGAGCTGTTTTTT. Protein: CASSTYKGTSTDRELFF.

The rearrangement joins TRBV19 to TRBJ1-1; 7 positions match TRBD1. Germline V CDR1 and CDR2: LNHDA, SQIVND (reference sequence). The CDR3 length is 14 residues. V was clipped by 8 bases and J by 6 bases; unmatched bases: 12. Here the CDR3 DNA reads TGTGCCAGTCAGACAGGGATCTTCGGCGCTGAAGCTTTCTTT. Translated, it gives CASQTGIFGAEAFF.

The J gene is TRBJ1-3, the V gene TRBV11-2; 7 nucleotides align to TRBD1. Per the germline V gene, CDR1 is SGHAT and CDR2 is FQNNGV. The J segment lost 4 bases and the V segment lost 5 bases, leaving 5 bases of the junction unmatched. The CDR3 runs to 14 residues. The CDR3 region has the DNA TGTGCCAGCAGCGTCAGGGGGGGAGGAAACACCATATATTTT. It encodes CASSVRGGGNTIYF.

The chain is built from TRBV27 and TRBJ2-1; 12 nucleotides agree with TRBD1. V lost 2 bases to trimming and J lost 7 bases; unmatched junction nucleotides: 3. Germline CDR1 reads MNHEY; CDR2 reads SMNVEV (reference sequence). This CDR3 comprises 15 residues. CDR3 in DNA: TGTGCCAGCAGTTTAGGGACAGGGGGCAAGAATGAGCAGTTCTTC. Amino acid sequence: CASSLGTGGKNEQFF.

This clonotype has just a few counts. V is TRBV5-1 and J is TRBJ2-2; 9 positions agree with TRBD1. This CDR3 is built from 18 residues. The junction had 8 bases not matched to a gene; V was cut back by 0 bases and J by 2 bases. Germline V gene sequence: CDR1 SGHRS, CDR2 YFSETQ. The CDR3 region has the DNA TGCGCCAGCAGCTTGGGCTCTGGGACAGGGACCAACACCGGGGAGCTGTTTTTT. The encoded protein is CASSLGSGTGTNTGELFF.